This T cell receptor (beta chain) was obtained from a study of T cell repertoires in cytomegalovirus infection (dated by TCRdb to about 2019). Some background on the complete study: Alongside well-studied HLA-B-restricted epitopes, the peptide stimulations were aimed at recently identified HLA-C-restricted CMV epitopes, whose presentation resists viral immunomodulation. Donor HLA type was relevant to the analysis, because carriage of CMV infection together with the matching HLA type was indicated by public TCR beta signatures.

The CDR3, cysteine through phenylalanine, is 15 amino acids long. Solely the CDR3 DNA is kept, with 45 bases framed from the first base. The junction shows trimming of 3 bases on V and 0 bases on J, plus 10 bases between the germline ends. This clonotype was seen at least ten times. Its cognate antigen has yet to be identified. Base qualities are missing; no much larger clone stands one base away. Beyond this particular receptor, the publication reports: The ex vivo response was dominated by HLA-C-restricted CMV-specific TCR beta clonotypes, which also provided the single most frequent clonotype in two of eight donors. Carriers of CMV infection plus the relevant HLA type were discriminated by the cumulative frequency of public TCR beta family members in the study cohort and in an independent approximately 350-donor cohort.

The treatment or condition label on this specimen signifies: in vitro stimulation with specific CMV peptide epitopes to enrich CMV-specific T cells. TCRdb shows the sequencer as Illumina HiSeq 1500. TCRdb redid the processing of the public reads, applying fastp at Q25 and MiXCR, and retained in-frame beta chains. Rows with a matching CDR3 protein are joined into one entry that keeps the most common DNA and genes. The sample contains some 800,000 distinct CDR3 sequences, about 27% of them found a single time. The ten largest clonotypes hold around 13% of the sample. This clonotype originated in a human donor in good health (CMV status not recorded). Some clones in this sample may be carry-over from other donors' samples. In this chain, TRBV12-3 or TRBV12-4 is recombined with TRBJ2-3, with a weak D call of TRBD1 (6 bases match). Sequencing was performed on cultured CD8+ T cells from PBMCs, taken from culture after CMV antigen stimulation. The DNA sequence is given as TGTGCCAGCAGTTTTTGGACAGCTAGCACAGATACGCAGTATTTT. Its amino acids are CASSFWTASTDTQYF.